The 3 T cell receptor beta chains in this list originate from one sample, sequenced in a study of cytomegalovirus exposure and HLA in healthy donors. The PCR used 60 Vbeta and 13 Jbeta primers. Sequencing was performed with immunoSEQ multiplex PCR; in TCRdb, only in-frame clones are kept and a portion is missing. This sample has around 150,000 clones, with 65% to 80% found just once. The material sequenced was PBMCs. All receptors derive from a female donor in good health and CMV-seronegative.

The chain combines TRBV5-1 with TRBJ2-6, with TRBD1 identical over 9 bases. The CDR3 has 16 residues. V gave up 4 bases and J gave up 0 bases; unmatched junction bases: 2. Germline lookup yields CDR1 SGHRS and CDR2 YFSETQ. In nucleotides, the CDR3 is TGCGCCAGCAGCACGGACAGGGGCTCTGGGGCCAACGTCCTGACTTTC. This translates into CASSTDRGSGANVLTF.

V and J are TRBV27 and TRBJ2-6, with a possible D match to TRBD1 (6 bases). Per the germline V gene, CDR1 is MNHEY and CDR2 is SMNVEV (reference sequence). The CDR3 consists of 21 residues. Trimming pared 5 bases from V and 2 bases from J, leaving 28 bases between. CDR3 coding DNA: TGTGCCAGCAGTCGATCCTCAACCGGGACACCCCCAGTCCCTGGGGCCAACGTCCTGACTTTC. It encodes CASSRSSTGTPPVPGANVLTF.

The CDR3 coding sequence is TGCGCCAGCAGCTGGGGAGCGGGTCTTTATACTGGCAGCTCCTACAATGAGCAGTTCTTC. It is translated as CASSWGAGLYTGSSYNEQFF. This sequence joins TRBV5-1 and TRBJ2-1, with TRBD2 as a possible D gene (6 bases). Trimming removed 3 bases at V and 0 bases at J, with 25 bases between. The CDR3 is 20 residues long. Germline-derived CDR1 and CDR2 are SGHRS and YFSETQ.